Each of the 21 T cell receptor beta chains below was sequenced from the same sample in a study of identical twins. MiXCR, applied by TCRdb to the 5' RACE reads, yields one record per CDR3 protein. The sample lists roughly 1.6 million distinct CDR3 sequences, less than 40% occurring once. The sequenced sample consisted of cord blood. These receptors were collected from a newborn girl in good health.

The sample holds many counts of this clonotype. The genes are TRBV20-1 and TRBJ2-1; the match to TRBD2 covers 7 bases. The CDR3 sequence is 14 residues long. Germline V lookup: CDR1 DFQATT, CDR2 SNEGSKA (reference sequence). Trimming took 3 bases from V and 3 from J; bases not matched to a gene: 5. As DNA, the CDR3 is TGCAGTGCTAGGGGGCGGGAGCGCTACAATGAGCAGTTCTTC. The encoded protein is CSARGRERYNEQFF.

This sequence joins TRBV20-1 and TRBJ1-6; tentatively, D is TRBD1 (5 bases). Trimming pared 5 bases from V and 10 bases from J, leaving 15 bases between. The germline gives CDR1 DFQATT, CDR2 SNEGSKA (reference sequence). The CDR3 runs 13 residues. The CDR3 spells CSAGPEQESPLHF. CDR3 bases: TGCAGTGCTGGCCCCGAACAGGAATCACCCCTCCACTTT.

This chain joins TRBV20-1 and TRBJ2-1, with 10 positions matching TRBD2. CDR1 is DFQATT, CDR2 SNEGSKA, per germline (reference sequence). V dropped 3 bases and J dropped 3; count of bases not matched to a gene: 2. CDR3 length equals 14 residues. The CDR3 protein is CSASGTSDYNEQFF. CDR3 in DNA: TGCAGTGCTAGTGGGACTAGCGACTACAATGAGCAGTTCTTC.

This clonotype was found a few times. This chain links TRBV7-2 with TRBJ1-6; 10 bases are a match to TRBD1. With V trimmed by 4 bases and J by 4 bases, 1 base remained unmatched. Germline V lookup: CDR1 SGHTA, CDR2 FQGNSA. The CDR3 totals 15 residues. The CDR3 DNA follows: TGTGCCAGCAGCTGGGGACAGGGGTATAATTCACCCCTCCACTTT. This gives the protein CASSWGQGYNSPLHF.

CDR3 in amino acids: CASSLARMEDTQYF. Here the CDR3 DNA reads TGTGCCAGCAGTTTAGCGCGCATGGAGGATACGCAGTATTTT. The chain uses TRBV12-3 or TRBV12-4 and TRBJ2-3; D gene ambiguous. This CDR3 is built from 14 residues. V was shortened by 0 bases and J by 6 bases, with 10 bases between the two germline ends.

This clonotype appeared many times. The chain is built from TRBV4-2 and TRBJ2-7; D remains ambiguous. The germline V and J ends were trimmed by 0 bases and 2 bases, with 8 bases remaining between them. Germline-derived CDR1 and CDR2 are LGHNA and YNFKEQ. This CDR3 is 14 amino acids long. CDR3 residues: CASSQDLTTYEQYF. CDR3 nucleotide sequence: TGTGCCAGCAGCCAAGACCTTACAACCTACGAGCAGTACTTC.

In nucleotides, the CDR3 is TGTGCCAGCAGCTTACAGGGGGCCTGGTCTGGCTACACCTTC. Protein product: CASSLQGAWSGYTF. This chain joins TRBV7-2 and TRBJ1-2; 8 bases are a match to TRBD1. V was pared by 2 bases and J by 7 bases, with 6 bases of the junction left unmatched. CDR3 length: 14 residues. CDR1 SGHTA and CDR2 FQGNSA come from the germline V gene.

This clonotype was found many times. This chain links TRBV7-2 with TRBJ2-3, with D unclear. This CDR3 is built from 14 residues. Trimming removed 1 base from V and 4 bases from J, with 9 bases in between. CDR1 and CDR2 from the germline V gene are SGHTA and FQGNSA. The CDR3 reads CASSLELLADTQYF. In DNA, the CDR3 is TGTGCCAGCAGCTTAGAATTACTCGCAGATACGCAGTATTTT.

The CDR3 region is CASSPIPMVYAEAFF. The DNA for the CDR3 is TGCGCCAGCAGCCCCATCCCGATGGTTTACGCTGAAGCTTTCTTT. This rearrangement joins TRBV5-1 to TRBJ1-1; D ambiguous. Looked up from germline, CDR1 is SGHRS and CDR2 is YFSETQ. The germline V and J ends were trimmed by 4 bases and 6 bases, with 19 bases remaining between them. The CDR3 consists of 15 residues.

This chain links TRBV12-5 with TRBJ1-1; 7 nucleotides line up with TRBD1. The length of the CDR3 is 14 residues. Losses at the gene ends were 1 base for V and 7 bases for J; bases not matched to a gene: 6. CDR1 is LGHNT, CDR2 FRNRAP, per germline. The CDR3 spells CASGLGTGAGEAFF. Here the CDR3 DNA reads TGTGCTAGTGGTTTGGGTACAGGGGCGGGTGAAGCTTTCTTT.

This chain uses TRBV7-2 with TRBJ2-6; D remains unclear. Germline V gene data show CDR1 as SGHTA and CDR2 as FQGNSA. V dropped 2 bases and J dropped 0 bases, with 14 bases sitting between them. The CDR3 is made up of 18 amino acids. The CDR3 region is CASSLNRKPRSGANVLTF. CDR3 coding DNA: TGTGCCAGCAGCTTAAACAGAAAGCCCCGCTCTGGGGCCAACGTCCTGACTTTC.

This chain connects TRBV6-2 or TRBV6-3 to TRBJ2-3; 9 nucleotides line up with TRBD2. CDR1 and CDR2 (germline): MNHEY, SVGEGT. This CDR3 is 18 amino acids long. The junction had 14 bases not matched to a gene; V was cut back by 6 bases and J by 1 base. The CDR3 spells CASSYPGLAGSGTDTQYF. DNA for the CDR3: TGTGCCAGCAGCTACCCCGGGCTAGCGGGGTCTGGCACAGATACGCAGTATTTT.

This clonotype was detected only a few times. A junction end diverges from the germline sequence, so it may reflect a read error. The chain's CDR3 is CASSLGTSSYNGQFF. Here the CDR3 DNA reads TGTGCCAGCAGCTTAGGAACTAGCTCCTACAATGGGCAGTTCTTC. The chain is built from TRBV7-2 and TRBJ2-1, with a possible D match to TRBD2 (6 bases). The CDR3 loop spans 15 amino acids. Germline lookup yields CDR1 SGHTA and CDR2 FQGNSA.

The J gene is TRBJ2-3, the V gene TRBV5-1, with TRBD2 identical over 8 bases. V was clipped by 4 bases and J by 4 bases; unmatched bases: 14. The CDR3 is 17 residues long. Germline values: CDR1 SGHRS, CDR2 YFSETQ. The CDR3 nucleotides are TGCGCCAGCAGCCTAAAATGGCCGCGGGGGGCCGCAGATACGCAGTATTTT. It encodes CASSLKWPRGAADTQYF. The variable domain in full, completed from reference TRBV5-1 and TRBJ2-3, reads KAGVTQTPRYLIKTRGQQVTLSCSPISGHRSVSWYQQTPGQGLQFLFEYFSETQRNKGNFPGRFSGRQFSNSRSEMNVSTLELGDSALYLCASSLKWPRGAADTQYFGPGTRLTVL.

This rearrangement joins TRBV5-1 to TRBJ2-1, with 10 bases aligning to TRBD2. The CDR3 runs to 15 residues. Germline V gene data show CDR1 as SGHRS and CDR2 as YFSETQ. With 0 bases clipped from V and 9 bases from J, the junction kept 6 bases outside the gene matches. CDR3 in DNA: TGCGCCAGCAGCTTGGGGTCTAGCGGGAGTATTGAGCAGTTCTTC. Encoded protein: CASSLGSSGSIEQFF.

V is TRBV12-3 or TRBV12-4 and J is TRBJ2-7, with D perhaps being TRBD1 or TRBD2 (5 bases each). The CDR3 length is 15 residues. Trimming pared 3 bases from V and 7 bases from J, leaving 19 bases between. The CDR3 sequence: CASSFQGLAPNEQYF. The CDR3 DNA reads TGTGCCAGCAGTTTTCAGGGATTAGCGCCCAATGAGCAGTACTTC.

This clonotype appeared a few times. The rearrangement uses TRBV5-1 and TRBJ2-1, with 8 bases fitting TRBD1. V dropped 3 bases and J dropped 6; count of bases not matched to a gene: 5. The CDR3 loop spans 14 amino acids. Germline V gene data show CDR1 as SGHRS and CDR2 as YFSETQ. Here the CDR3 reads CASSSAGQGNEQFF. The DNA for the CDR3 is TGCGCCAGCAGCTCCGCTGGACAGGGCAATGAGCAGTTCTTC.

The genes are TRBV7-2 and TRBJ2-3, with 8 bases matching TRBD2. The V segment lost 1 base and the J segment 2 bases; nucleotides outside the gene matches: 5. The germline V gene encodes CDR1 SGHTA and CDR2 FQGNSA. The CDR3 covers 16 residues. The CDR3: CASSLGTSSYTDTQYF. The CDR3 DNA follows: TGTGCCAGCAGCTTAGGGACTAGCTCTTACACAGATACGCAGTATTTT. Using reference TRBV7-2 and TRBJ2-3 for the parts outside the CDR3, the full variable domain is GAGVSQSPSNKVTEKGKDVELRCDPISGHTALYWYRQSLGQGLEFLIYFQGNSAPDKSGLPSDRFSAERTGGSVSTLTIQRTQQEDSAVYLCASSLGTSSYTDTQYFGPGTRLTVL.

This clonotype appeared a few times. V is TRBV28 and J is TRBJ2-2; TRBD1 agrees at 7 bases. This CDR3 is built from 16 residues. V shed 6 bases and J 5 bases; nucleotides not matched to a gene: 12. Germline lookup yields CDR1 MDHEN and CDR2 SYDVKM. This chain's CDR3 is CASSRLTGARTGELFF. The CDR3 nucleotides are TGTGCCAGCAGCCGATTAACAGGGGCCCGAACCGGGGAGCTGTTTTTT.

This clonotype occurred a few times. The V gene is TRBV9, the J gene TRBJ2-1; 8 bases match TRBD2. Looked up from germline, CDR1 is SGDLS and CDR2 is YYNGEE. This CDR3 comprises 17 residues. Trimming took 2 bases from V and 3 from J; bases not matched to a gene: 10. DNA of the CDR3: TGTGCCAGCAGCGTGGCCGGACTAGCTTTTTTCTACAATGAGCAGTTCTTC. This gives the protein CASSVAGLAFFYNEQFF.

The chain joins TRBV18 to TRBJ2-1; D gene uncertain. The CDR3 length is 16 residues. Germline CDR1 is KGHSH and CDR2 is LQKENI. Trimming stripped 3 bases from V and 1 base from J, with 13 bases between. Written as DNA, the CDR3 is TGTGCCAGCTCACCCGGTGCGCTGCAGTCCTACAATGAGCAGTTCTTC. Translating gives CASSPGALQSYNEQFF.